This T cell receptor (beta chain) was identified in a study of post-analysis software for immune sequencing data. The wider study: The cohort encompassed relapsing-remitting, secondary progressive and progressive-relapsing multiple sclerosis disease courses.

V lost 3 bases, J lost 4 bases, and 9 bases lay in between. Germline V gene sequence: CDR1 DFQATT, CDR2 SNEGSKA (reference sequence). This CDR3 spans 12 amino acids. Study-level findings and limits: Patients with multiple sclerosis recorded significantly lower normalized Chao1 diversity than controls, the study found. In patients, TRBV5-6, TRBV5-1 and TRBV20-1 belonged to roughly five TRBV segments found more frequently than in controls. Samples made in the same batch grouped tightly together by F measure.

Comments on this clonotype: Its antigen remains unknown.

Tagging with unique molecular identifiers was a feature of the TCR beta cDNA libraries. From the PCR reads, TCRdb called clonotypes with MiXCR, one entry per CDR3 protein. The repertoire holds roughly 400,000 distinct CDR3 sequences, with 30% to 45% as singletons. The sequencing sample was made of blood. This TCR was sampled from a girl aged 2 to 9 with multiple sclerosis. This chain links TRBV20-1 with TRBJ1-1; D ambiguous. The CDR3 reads CSASFRFTEAFF. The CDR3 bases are TGCAGTGCTAGCTTCAGGTTCACTGAAGCTTTCTTT.